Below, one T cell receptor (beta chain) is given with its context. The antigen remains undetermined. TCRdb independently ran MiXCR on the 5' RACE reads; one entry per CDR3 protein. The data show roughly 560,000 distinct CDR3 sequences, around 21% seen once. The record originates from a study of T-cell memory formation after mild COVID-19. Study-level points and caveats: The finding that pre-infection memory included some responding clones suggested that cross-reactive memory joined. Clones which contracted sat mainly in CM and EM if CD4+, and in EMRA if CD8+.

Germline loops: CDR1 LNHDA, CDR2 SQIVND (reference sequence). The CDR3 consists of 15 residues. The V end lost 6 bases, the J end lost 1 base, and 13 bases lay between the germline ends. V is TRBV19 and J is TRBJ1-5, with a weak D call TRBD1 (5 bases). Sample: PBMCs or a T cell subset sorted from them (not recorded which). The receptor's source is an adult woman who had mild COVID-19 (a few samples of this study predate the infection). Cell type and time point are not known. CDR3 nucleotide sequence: TGTGCCAGTAGAAGCGGGGACCGAAGCAATCAGCCCCAGCATTTT. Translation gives CASRSGDRSNQPQHF.